This TCR beta chain was retrieved from a study of T cell clones after liver transplantation. The wider study: Samples came from ITN030ST, which attempted immunosuppression withdrawal within 2 years of liver transplantation. As an antigen-independent comparator, third-party-reactive TCRbeta sequences came from pre-transplant mixed lymphocyte reactions. At least one year of complete immunosuppression withdrawal without enzymes over twice normal defined tolerance.

Germline V gene sequence: CDR1 LNHDA, CDR2 SQIVND (reference sequence). V dropped 10 bases and J dropped 0 bases, with 10 bases sitting between them. The CDR3 loop spans 13 amino acids. By sample share, this clone is medium-sized. What it recognizes is unknown. Whole-study results and caveats: Rather than being deleted, graft donor-reactive T cells may have moved into the graft.

Sequenced by immunoSEQ multiplex PCR; TCRdb stores in-frame clones only, minus some. The repertoire holds some 15,000 clones, 82% seen once, with 28% in the top ten. Sequences were derived from CD8+ T cells from blood, sampled around 4 years after liver transplant. The origin of this receptor is a human patient who received a liver transplant. Some of these T cells may belong to the graft donor. The chain couples TRBV19 to TRBJ1-5, with a weak D call TRBD1 (5 bases). The CDR3 nucleotides are TGTGCCACTGACAGCCATAGCAATCAGCCCCAGCATTTT. This codes for CATDSHSNQPQHF.